These 5 T cell receptor beta chains were all obtained from the same sample, sequenced in a study of beta chain features in type 1 diabetes. What was sequenced were expressed TCRB transcripts, since all of the isolated RNA had been reverse transcribed. TCRdb's table, derived via immunoSEQ multiplex PCR, lists solely in-frame clones and lacks some. Seen here are about 40,000 clones, 64% observed once, and the top ten hold 2% to 2.5%. Sequences were obtained from Tregs from blood. The source is a woman younger than 45 in good health.

The V call is TRBV28, the J call TRBJ1-6, with D uncertain. Germline CDR1 reads MDHEN; CDR2 reads SYDVKM. Trimming left V 1 base short and J 9 bases short, with 10 bases between. The length of the CDR3 is 14 residues. DNA for the CDR3: TGTGCCAGCAGTTTATCAGGTTCGCCTTCACCCCTCCACTTT. It yields the protein CASSLSGSPSPLHF. The full variable domain, completed using reference TRBV28 and TRBJ1-6, is DVKVTQSSRYLVKRTGEKVFLECVQDMDHENMFWYRQDPGLGLRLIYFSYDVKMKEKGDIPEGYSVSREKKERFSLILESASTNQTSMYLCASSLSGSPSPLHFGNGTRLTVT.

The gene calls are TRBV5-1 and TRBJ2-7, with D perhaps matching TRBD2 (6 bases). The CDR3 extends over 14 amino acids. The V gene lost 4 bases and the J gene lost 6 bases, with 17 bases spanning the gap. Germline V CDR1 and CDR2: SGHRS, YFSETQ. The CDR3 sequence is CASSPAPGEGEQYF. The CDR3 nucleotides are TGCGCCAGCAGCCCTGCGCCGGGAGAGGGCGAGCAGTACTTC.

The genes are TRBV27 and TRBJ2-1; D perhaps matches TRBD2 (5 bases). CDR1 and CDR2 (germline): MNHEY, SMNVEV (reference sequence). Deletions cut 6 bases from V and 14 bases from J, with 26 bases between. This CDR3 has 15 amino acids. The CDR3 bases are TGTGCCAGCAGGAGTTTGCAGGTTTGGAGCGGACCGGAGTTCTTC. It translates to CASRSLQVWSGPEFF.

The chain carries TRBV18 and TRBJ2-1; the match to TRBD1 covers 7 bases. The CDR3 spans 15 residues. Germline loops: CDR1 KGHSH, CDR2 LQKENI. V shed 3 bases and J 0 bases; nucleotides not matched to a gene: 2. CDR3: CASSPRTGSYNEQFF. For the CDR3, the DNA is TGTGCCAGCTCACCCCGGACAGGCTCCTACAATGAGCAGTTCTTC.

This clone was seen a few times. The CDR3 DNA sequence: TGTGCCAGCTCACCCGCCCTTAGTCAAGAGACCCAGTACTTC. It translates to CASSPALSQETQYF. The genes are TRBV18 and TRBJ2-5; D uncertain. The germline gives CDR1 KGHSH, CDR2 LQKENI. Trimming left V 3 bases short and J 2 bases short, with 10 bases between. This CDR3 is 14 amino acids long.